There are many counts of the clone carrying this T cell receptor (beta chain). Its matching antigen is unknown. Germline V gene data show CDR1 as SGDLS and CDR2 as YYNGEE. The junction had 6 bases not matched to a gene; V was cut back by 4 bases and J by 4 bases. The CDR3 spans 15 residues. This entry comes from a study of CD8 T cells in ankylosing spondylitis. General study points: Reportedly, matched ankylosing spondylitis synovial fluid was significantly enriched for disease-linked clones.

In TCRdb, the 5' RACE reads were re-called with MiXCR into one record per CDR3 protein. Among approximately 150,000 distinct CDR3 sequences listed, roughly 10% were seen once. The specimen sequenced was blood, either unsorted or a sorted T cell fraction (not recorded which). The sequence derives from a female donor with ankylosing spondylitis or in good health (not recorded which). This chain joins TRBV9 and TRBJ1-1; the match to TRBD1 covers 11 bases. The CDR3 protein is CASSKKDRGLTEAFF. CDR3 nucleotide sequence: TGTGCCAGCAGCAAGAAGGACAGGGGGCTCACTGAAGCTTTCTTT. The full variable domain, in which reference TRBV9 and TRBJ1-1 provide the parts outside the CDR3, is DSGVTQTPKHLITATGQRVTLRCSPRSGDLSVYWYQQSLDQGLQFLIQYYNGEERAKGNILERFSAQQFPDLHSELNLSSLELGDSALYFCASSKKDRGLTEAFFGQGTRLTVV.